This T cell receptor (beta chain) was retrieved from a study of monozygotic twins with inflammatory bowel disease. Study-wide results and limits: Differences in immunosuppressive treatment may have been a source of added variability in patient repertoires.

TCRdb processed the 5' RACE reads again and assigns one entry to each CDR3 protein, with no DNA. The sample totals about 160,000 distinct CDR3 sequences. Whole-blood RNA isolation (total RNA) proceeded without T cell sorting. Notes on this clonotype: Antigen: not known.

The sequenced sample was blood. The receptor was derived from a human donor with ulcerative colitis or Crohn's disease, or a healthy co-twin of an affected twin (not recorded which).

CDR3: CASSAGLPLTYNEQFF. The rearrangement links TRBV5-1 to TRBJ2-1; TCRdb returns TRBD2, unconfirmable since there is no DNA. CDR1 is SGHRS, CDR2 YFSETQ, per germline. The CDR3 is made up of 16 amino acids. Variable domain in full (rest from reference TRBV5-1 and TRBJ2-1): KAGVTQTPRYLIKTRGQQVTLSCSPISGHRSVSWYQQTPGQGLQFLFEYFSETQRNKGNFPGRFSGRQFSNSRSEMNVSTLELGDSALYLCASSAGLPLTYNEQFFGPGTRLTVL.